The 25 T cell receptor beta chains below all came from one sample that was sequenced in a study of vaccination and CD4 T cells after COVID-19 (dated by TCRdb to 2021 to 2024). Their target antigens are unknown. The treatment or condition tag for this specimen amounts to: roughly 10-day PBMC culture with coronavirus spike peptide pools or control peptides (ViraFEST assay). Library preparation was by PCR. Sequencer: Illumina iSeq 100. DNA from cultured CD4+ T cells underwent TCR sequencing with the Oncomine TCR Beta short-read assay at the Johns Hopkins FTIC core. In-frame beta chains were kept once TCRdb had trimmed the public reads at Q25 with fastp and called clones with MiXCR. Under each unique CDR3 protein, matching rows form one entry showing the most common genes and DNA. The sample table records approximately 15,000 distinct CDR3 sequences; roughly 55% of these occur just once. The ten largest account for approximately 15% of the sample.

What was sequenced was CD4+ T cells from blood, cultured in vitro. Source of these receptors: a human donor who had recovered from COVID-19.

CDR3 DNA: TGTGCCAGCAGCCAAGACCGGGGGTACTATGGCTACACCTTC. This codes for CASSQDRGYYGYTF. This chain links TRBV14 with TRBJ1-2; perhaps TRBD1 as D (5 bases). The CDR3 totals 14 residues. V was trimmed by 0 bases and J by 3 bases, leaving 8 bases between them. The germline gives CDR1 SGHDN, CDR2 FVKESK.

The chain combines TRBV7-2 with TRBJ1-2, with D possibly being TRBD1 (6 bases). Germline CDR1 reads SGHTA; CDR2 reads FQGNSA. Trimming left V 5 bases short and J 4 bases short, with 17 bases between. CDR3 length equals 15 residues. CDR3 loop: CASSPGHVVGYGYTF. CDR3 nucleotide sequence: TGTGCCAGCAGCCCGGGACACGTGGTAGGCTATGGCTACACCTTC.

This clonotype was observed a few times. The chain's CDR3 is CSASISGGTEAFF. In DNA, the CDR3 is TGCAGTGCTAGCATCTCAGGGGGGACTGAAGCTTTCTTT. The V gene is TRBV20-1, the J gene TRBJ1-1; 7 bases line up with TRBD1. V was pared by 3 bases and J by 5 bases, with 6 bases of the junction left unmatched. This CDR3 is 13 amino acids long. CDR1 DFQATT and CDR2 SNEGSKA come from the germline V gene (reference sequence).

The genes are TRBV19 and TRBJ2-1; 8 bases agree with TRBD2. Germline CDR1 LNHDA, CDR2 SQIVND (reference sequence). There are 19 residues in the CDR3. V lost 7 bases, J lost 0 bases, and 17 bases stayed unmatched. The DNA of the CDR3 is TGTGCCAGTATCCCCTTCGGCGGGAGGAGGGATAGCTCCTACAATGAGCAGTTCTTC. Its translation is CASIPFGGRRDSSYNEQFF.

The rearrangement uses TRBV20-1 and TRBJ2-7; no firm D call. CDR3 length: 13 residues. CDR1 is DFQATT and CDR2 is SNEGSKA in the germline V gene (reference sequence). Trimming stripped 2 bases from V and 0 bases from J, with 8 bases between. The CDR3 DNA is TGCAGTGCTAGATTCCCGAGCTCCTACGAGCAGTACTTC. Protein: CSARFPSSYEQYF.

This clonotype has just a few counts. The J gene is TRBJ1-2, the V gene TRBV5-1; 8 nucleotides match TRBD1. The junction had 12 bases not matched to a gene; V was cut back by 4 bases and J by 1 base. This CDR3 is built from 17 residues. Germline CDR1 reads SGHRS; CDR2 reads YFSETQ. CDR3 sequence: CASSAAGRGPYNYGYTF. CDR3 sequence (DNA): TGCGCCAGCAGCGCTGCGGGCAGGGGGCCGTATAACTATGGCTACACCTTC.

This clonotype was found a few times. The genes are TRBV27 and TRBJ2-7; the match to TRBD2 covers 8 bases. The CDR3 is 17 residues long. V gave up 2 bases and J gave up 2 bases; unmatched junction bases: 11. Germline V gives CDR1 MNHEY, CDR2 SMNVEV (reference sequence). The CDR3 nucleotides are TGTGCCAGCAGTTTAGGAGAGCTTAGCGGGATACCCTACGAGCAGTACTTC. This gives the protein CASSLGELSGIPYEQYF.

The chain employs TRBV7-9 and TRBJ1-1; D not certain. The CDR3 contains 12 residues. Deletions cut 5 bases from V and 0 bases from J, with 4 bases between. The V gene's germline CDR1 is SEHNR and CDR2 FQNEAQ (reference sequence). CDR3 sequence reads: CASSPLNTEAFF. As DNA, the CDR3 is TGTGCCAGCAGCCCCCTGAACACTGAAGCTTTCTTT.

This clonotype was observed a few times. The chain couples TRBV6-4 to TRBJ1-2; D may be TRBD1 (5 bases). The ends were cut back, 3 bases at V and 1 base at J, with 12 bases in the middle. The germline CDR1 and CDR2 sequences are MRHNA and SNTAGT. The CDR3 spans 15 residues. This CDR3 reads CASSEIGGVNYGYTF. Written as DNA, the CDR3 is TGTGCCAGCAGTGAAATCGGGGGAGTTAACTATGGCTACACCTTC.

The chain has TRBV6-5 and TRBJ1-1; 10 bases agree with TRBD1. V dropped 0 bases and J dropped 4; count of bases not matched to a gene: 2. Germline values: CDR1 MNHEY, CDR2 SVGAGI. The length of the CDR3 is 15 residues. The CDR3 sequence: CASSYSRTGGTEAFF. CDR3 DNA sequence: TGTGCCAGCAGTTACTCCCGGACAGGGGGCACTGAAGCTTTCTTT.

This clonotype was detected only a few times. The rearrangement uses TRBV19 and TRBJ1-2, with TRBD1 as a possible D gene (5 bases). Germline CDR1 reads LNHDA; CDR2 reads SQIVND (reference sequence). The CDR3 contains 16 residues. V lost 7 bases and J 3 bases, leaving 21 bases between the germline ends. The CDR3 loop is CASTPPRGPLYYGYTF. CDR3 nucleotides: TGTGCCAGTACCCCTCCCCGGGGACCGCTCTACTATGGCTACACCTTC. Based on the CDR3 plus reference TRBV19 and TRBJ1-2, the full variable domain is DGGITQSPKYLFRKEGQNVTLSCEQNLNHDAMYWYRQDPGQGLRLIYYSQIVNDFQKGDIAEGYSVSREKKESFPLTVTSAQKNPTAFYLCASTPPRGPLYYGYTFGSGTRLTVV.

This clonotype has more than one count but fewer than ten. This sequence joins TRBV20-1 and TRBJ2-5; no reliable D call. CDR3 length equals 11 residues. With 7 bases removed from V and 5 bases from J, the gap between germline ends came to 11 bases. Germline lookup yields CDR1 DFQATT and CDR2 SNEGSKA (reference sequence). In nucleotides, the CDR3 is TGCAGTGGAAAGCAGGAGGAGACCCAGTACTTC. It codes for CSGKQEETQYF.

The chain combines TRBV10-3 with TRBJ2-5; D is ambiguous. The CDR3 has 13 residues. Trimming left V 6 bases short and J 5 bases short, with 13 bases between. CDR1 and CDR2 (germline): ENHRY, SYGVKD. CDR3 loop: CAISQRQLETQYF. In DNA, the CDR3 is TGTGCCATCAGCCAGAGGCAGTTGGAGACCCAGTACTTC.

The rearrangement uses TRBV20-1 and TRBJ1-1; D unclear. In germline, CDR1 is DFQATT, CDR2 SNEGSKA (reference sequence). This CDR3 region has 16 residues. Trimming removed 0 bases from V and 0 bases from J, with 14 bases in between. CDR3 amino acids: CSARDLNRPLNTEAFF. The DNA of the CDR3 is TGCAGTGCTAGAGATCTGAACAGACCATTGAACACTGAAGCTTTCTTT.

The CDR3 here is CSVGGISTDTQYF. CDR3 DNA: TGCAGCGTTGGAGGGATTAGCACAGATACGCAGTATTTT. The chain has TRBV29-1 and TRBJ2-3; D might be TRBD2 (5 bases). The CDR3 consists of 13 residues. V shed 4 bases and J shed 0 bases, with 8 bases lying between them. Germline CDR1 and CDR2: SQVTM and ANQGSEA.

The chain recombines TRBV5-4 with TRBJ2-3; D is unresolved. CDR3 length equals 16 residues. V was trimmed by 6 bases and J by 1 base, leaving 18 bases between them. Germline assignment: CDR1 SGHNT and CDR2 YYREEE (reference sequence). The CDR3 coding sequence is TGTGCCAGCACCAAAAGGGTGGAGTCGGGCACAGATACGCAGTATTTT. Translated, it gives CASTKRVESGTDTQYF.

CDR3 sequence: CASSYDGQGGYEQYF. The DNA for the CDR3 is TGTGCCAGCAGTTACGACGGACAGGGGGGTTACGAGCAGTACTTC. This chain joins TRBV6-5 and TRBJ2-7, with 10 bases that match TRBD1. With 2 bases clipped from V and 4 bases from J, the junction kept 5 bases outside the gene matches. This CDR3 comprises 15 residues. Germline CDR1 MNHEY, CDR2 SVGAGI.

The chain carries TRBV15 and TRBJ2-1, with TRBD2 as a possible D gene (6 bases). The CDR3 spans 13 residues. Germline V gene data show CDR1 as LNHNV and CDR2 as YYDKDF (reference sequence). Trimming removed 5 bases at V and 12 bases at J, with 17 bases between. The chain's CDR3 is CATSPIILAWQFF. DNA for the CDR3: TGTGCCACCAGCCCGATAATTCTAGCGTGGCAGTTCTTC. Full variable domain (outside the CDR3, taken from reference TRBV15 and TRBJ2-1): DAMVIQNPRYQVTQFGKPVTLSCSQTLNHNVMYWYQQKSSQAPKLLFHYYDKDFNNEADTPDNFQSRRPNTSFCFLDIRSPGLGDTAMYLCATSPIILAWQFFGPGTRLTVL.

The chain joins TRBV7-3 to TRBJ2-1; 12 bases fit TRBD2. The CDR3 consists of 16 residues. Germline CDR1 and CDR2: SGHTA and FQGTGA. V lost 5 bases, J lost 3 bases, and 5 bases stayed unmatched. Here the CDR3 DNA reads TGTGCCAGCAGCCGCCGACTAGCGGGAGACTACAATGAGCAGTTCTTC. Its protein is CASSRRLAGDYNEQFF.

Points on this clonotype: The germline gene is not matched at one end of the junction; a read error may be the cause. J is TRBJ1-5 and V is TRBV20-1; the D gene is possibly TRBD1 (5 bases). The CDR3 has 13 residues. Germline CDR1 reads DFQATT; CDR2 reads SNEGSKA (reference sequence). CDR3 in DNA: TGCAGTGCCAGAGGCGGGGCCCAGCAGCCCCAGCATTTT. Translating it yields CSARGGAQQPQHF.

This clonotype has a handful of counts. The chain couples TRBV28 to TRBJ2-1; 9 bases are shared with TRBD2. In germline, CDR1 is MDHEN, CDR2 SYDVKM. Trimming took 2 bases from V and 7 from J; bases not matched to a gene: 6. This CDR3 comprises 15 residues. The CDR3 region has the DNA TGTGCCAGCAGTTTAATCGGGACTAGCTTGAATGAGCAGTTCTTC. Residues: CASSLIGTSLNEQFF.

V and J are TRBV11-1 and TRBJ2-2; TRBD2 might be the D (6 bases). The CDR3 sequence is 14 residues long. V lost 7 bases and J lost 0, with 9 bases in between. CDR1 SGHAT and CDR2 FQDESV come from the germline V gene (reference sequence). The CDR3 coding sequence is TGTGCCAGCACCAAGCGGGCGAACACCGGGGAGCTGTTTTTT. Its protein product is CASTKRANTGELFF.

This rearrangement joins TRBV20-1 to TRBJ1-1; D possibly corresponds to TRBD1 (5 bases). The CDR3 is 15 amino acids. V shed 0 bases and J shed 1 base, with 12 bases lying between them. Germline values: CDR1 DFQATT, CDR2 SNEGSKA (reference sequence). DNA for the CDR3: TGCAGTGCTAGAGATCCCCCGGGGCGGAACACTGAAGCTTTCTTT. Translating it yields CSARDPPGRNTEAFF.

V gene TRBV4-3 combines with J gene TRBJ2-2, with 8 bases that match TRBD1. The CDR3 totals 16 residues. Germline values: CDR1 LGHNA, CDR2 YSLEER. V trimming: 1 base; J trimming: 0 bases; junction bases outside the gene matches: 1. CDR3 region: CASSQGTGSNTGELFF. The CDR3 DNA sequence: TGCGCCAGCAGCCAAGGGACAGGGTCGAACACCGGGGAGCTGTTTTTT.

The CDR3, as DNA: TGTGCCAGCAGCCAAGGAGAGCGGATCTCTGGGGCCAACGTCCTGACTTTC. It specifies CASSQGERISGANVLTF. The genes are TRBV14 and TRBJ2-6, with a possible D match to TRBD2 (5 bases). CDR3 size: 17 residues. Germline V CDR1 and CDR2: SGHDN, FVKESK. Deletions cut 1 base from V and 0 bases from J, with 10 bases between.